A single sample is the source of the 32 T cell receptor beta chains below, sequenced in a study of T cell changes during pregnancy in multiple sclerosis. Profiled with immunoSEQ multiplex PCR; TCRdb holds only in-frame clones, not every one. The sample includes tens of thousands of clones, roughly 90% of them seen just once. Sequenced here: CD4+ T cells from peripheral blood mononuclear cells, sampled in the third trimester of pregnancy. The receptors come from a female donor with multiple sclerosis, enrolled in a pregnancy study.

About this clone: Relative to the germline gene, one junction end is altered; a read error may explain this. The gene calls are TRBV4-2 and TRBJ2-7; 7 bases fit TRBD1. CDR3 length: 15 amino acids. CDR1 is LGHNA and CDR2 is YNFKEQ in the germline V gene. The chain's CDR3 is CASSQDWAGGYGQYF. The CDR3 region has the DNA TGTGCCAGCAGCCAAGATTGGGCAGGGGGATACGGGCAGTACTTC.

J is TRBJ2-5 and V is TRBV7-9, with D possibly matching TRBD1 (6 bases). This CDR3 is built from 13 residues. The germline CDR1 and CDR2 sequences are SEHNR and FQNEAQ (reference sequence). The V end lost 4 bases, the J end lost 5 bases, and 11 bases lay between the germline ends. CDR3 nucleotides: TGTGCCAGCAGCTCAGGGGTAGGGGAGACCCAGTACTTC. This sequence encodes CASSSGVGETQYF.

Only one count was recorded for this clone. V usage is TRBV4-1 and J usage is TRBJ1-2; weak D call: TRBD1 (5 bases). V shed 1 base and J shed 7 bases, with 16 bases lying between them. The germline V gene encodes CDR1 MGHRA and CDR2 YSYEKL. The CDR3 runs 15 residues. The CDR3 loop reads CASSQGGGIIGGYTF. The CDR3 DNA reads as TGCGCCAGCAGCCAAGGCGGGGGAATTATAGGTGGCTACACCTTC.

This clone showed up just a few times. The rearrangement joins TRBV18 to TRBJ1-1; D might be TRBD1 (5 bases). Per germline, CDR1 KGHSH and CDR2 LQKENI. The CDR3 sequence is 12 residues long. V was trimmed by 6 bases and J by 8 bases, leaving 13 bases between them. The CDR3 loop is CASSLDRSEAFF. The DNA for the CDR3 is TGTGCCAGCTCCCTCGACAGATCAGAAGCTTTCTTT.

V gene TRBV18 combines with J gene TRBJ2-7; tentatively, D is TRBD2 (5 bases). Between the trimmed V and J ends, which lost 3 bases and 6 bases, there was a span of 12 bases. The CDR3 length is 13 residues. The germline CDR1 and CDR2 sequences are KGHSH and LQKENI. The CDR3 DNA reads TGTGCCAGCTCACCGGGCTCAGCGGTCGAGCAGTACTTC. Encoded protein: CASSPGSAVEQYF. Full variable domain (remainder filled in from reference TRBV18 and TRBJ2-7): NAGVMQNPRHLVRRRGQEARLRCSPMKGHSHVYWYRQLPEEGLKFMVYLQKENIIDESGMPKERFSAEFPKEGPSILRIQQVVRGDSAAYFCASSPGSAVEQYFGPGTRLTVT.

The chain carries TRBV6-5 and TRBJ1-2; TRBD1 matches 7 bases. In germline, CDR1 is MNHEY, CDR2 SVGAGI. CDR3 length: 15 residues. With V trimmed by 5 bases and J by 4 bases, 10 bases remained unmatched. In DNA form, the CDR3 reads TGTGCCAGCAGTCCCGGACAGGCCGCGTTCTATGGCTACACCTTC. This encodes CASSPGQAAFYGYTF.

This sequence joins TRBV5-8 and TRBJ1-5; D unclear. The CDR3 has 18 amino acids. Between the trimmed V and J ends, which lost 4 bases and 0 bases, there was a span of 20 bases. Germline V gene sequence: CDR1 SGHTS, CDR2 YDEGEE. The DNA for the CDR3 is TGTGCCAGCAGCCCCAAGGGAGGGATGGCCTATAGCAATCAGCCCCAGCATTTT. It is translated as CASSPKGGMAYSNQPQHF.

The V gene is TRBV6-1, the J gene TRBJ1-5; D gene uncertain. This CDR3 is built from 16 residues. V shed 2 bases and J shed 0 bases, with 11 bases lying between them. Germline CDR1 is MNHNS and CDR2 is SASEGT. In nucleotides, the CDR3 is TGTGCCAGCAGTGAAATCGGAGGGTATAGCAATCAGCCCCAGCATTTT. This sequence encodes CASSEIGGYSNQPQHF.

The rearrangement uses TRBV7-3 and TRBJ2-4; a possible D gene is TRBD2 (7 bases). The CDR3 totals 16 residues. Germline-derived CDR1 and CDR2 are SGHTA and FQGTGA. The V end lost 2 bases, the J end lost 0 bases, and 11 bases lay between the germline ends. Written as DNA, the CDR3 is TGTGCCAGCAGCTTAGGGGGCGGGAGAGCCAAAAACATTCAGTACTTC. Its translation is CASSLGGGRAKNIQYF.

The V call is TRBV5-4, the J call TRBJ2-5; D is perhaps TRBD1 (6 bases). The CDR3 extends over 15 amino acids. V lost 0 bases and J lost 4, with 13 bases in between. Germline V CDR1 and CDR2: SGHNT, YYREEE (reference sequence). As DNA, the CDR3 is TGTGCCAGCAGCTTGGCACAGGGTATACGAGAGACCCAGTACTTC. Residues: CASSLAQGIRETQYF.

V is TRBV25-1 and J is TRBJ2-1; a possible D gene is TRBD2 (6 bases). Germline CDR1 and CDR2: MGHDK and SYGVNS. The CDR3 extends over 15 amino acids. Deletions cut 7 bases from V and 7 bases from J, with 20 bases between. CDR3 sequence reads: CASTNYAGISNEQFF. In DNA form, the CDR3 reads TGTGCCAGCACCAATTACGCGGGGATATCGAATGAGCAGTTCTTC.

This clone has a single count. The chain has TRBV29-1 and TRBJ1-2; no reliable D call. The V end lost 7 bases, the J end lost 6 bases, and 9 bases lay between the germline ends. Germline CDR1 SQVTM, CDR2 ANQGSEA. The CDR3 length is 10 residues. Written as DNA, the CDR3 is TGCAGCGCCTATGGAGATGGCTACACCTTC. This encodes CSAYGDGYTF.

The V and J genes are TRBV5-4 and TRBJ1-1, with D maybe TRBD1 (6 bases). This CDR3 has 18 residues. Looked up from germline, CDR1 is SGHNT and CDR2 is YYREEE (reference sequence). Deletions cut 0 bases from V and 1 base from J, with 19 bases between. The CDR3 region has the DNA TGTGCCAGCAGCTTGGGTGGTCAGGGGTTGCGGAAGAACACTGAAGCTTTCTTT. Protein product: CASSLGGQGLRKNTEAFF.

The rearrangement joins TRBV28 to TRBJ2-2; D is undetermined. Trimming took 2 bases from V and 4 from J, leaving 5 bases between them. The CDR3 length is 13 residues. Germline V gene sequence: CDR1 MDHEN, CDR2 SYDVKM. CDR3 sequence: CASSLSVTGELFF. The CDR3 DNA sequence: TGTGCCAGCAGTTTAAGCGTCACCGGGGAGCTGTTTTTT.

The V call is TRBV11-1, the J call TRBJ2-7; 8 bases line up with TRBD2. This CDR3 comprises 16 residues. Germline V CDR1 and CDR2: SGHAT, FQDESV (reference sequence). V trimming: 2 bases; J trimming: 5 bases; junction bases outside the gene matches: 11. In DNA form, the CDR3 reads TGTGCCAGCAGCTTAAACCCCGGACTAGCTCAAAACGAGCAGTACTTC. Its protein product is CASSLNPGLAQNEQYF.

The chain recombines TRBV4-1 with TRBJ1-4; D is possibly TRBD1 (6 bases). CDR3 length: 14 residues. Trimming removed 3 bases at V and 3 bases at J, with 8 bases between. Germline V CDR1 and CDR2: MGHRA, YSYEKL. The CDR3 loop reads CASSQGAANEKLFF. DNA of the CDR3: TGCGCCAGCAGCCAGGGGGCGGCTAATGAAAAACTGTTTTTT.

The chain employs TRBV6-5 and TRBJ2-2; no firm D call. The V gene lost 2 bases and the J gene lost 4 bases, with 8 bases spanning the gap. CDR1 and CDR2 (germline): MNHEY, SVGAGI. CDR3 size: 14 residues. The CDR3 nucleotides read TGTGCCAGCAGTTACCGGTCGGTCACCGGGGAGCTGTTTTTT. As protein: CASSYRSVTGELFF.

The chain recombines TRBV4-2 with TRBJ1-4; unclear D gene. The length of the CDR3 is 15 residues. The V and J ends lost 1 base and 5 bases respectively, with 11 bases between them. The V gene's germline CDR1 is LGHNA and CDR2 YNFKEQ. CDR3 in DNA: TGTGCCAGCAGCCAAGTGAGGGAACAGAATGAAAAACTGTTTTTT. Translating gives CASSQVREQNEKLFF.

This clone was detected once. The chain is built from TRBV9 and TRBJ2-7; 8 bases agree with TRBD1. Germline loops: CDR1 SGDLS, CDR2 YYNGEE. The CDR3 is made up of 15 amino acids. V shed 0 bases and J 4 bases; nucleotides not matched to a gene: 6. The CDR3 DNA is TGTGCCAGCAGCGTAGGGGGGGACAGGCTATACGAGCAGTACTTC. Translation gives CASSVGGDRLYEQYF.

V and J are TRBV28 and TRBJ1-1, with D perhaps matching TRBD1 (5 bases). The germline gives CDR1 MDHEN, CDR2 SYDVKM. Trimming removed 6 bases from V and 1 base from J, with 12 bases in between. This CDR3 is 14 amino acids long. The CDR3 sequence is CASRVGGTNTEAFF. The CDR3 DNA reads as TGTGCCAGCAGGGTGGGGGGAACGAACACTGAAGCTTTCTTT.

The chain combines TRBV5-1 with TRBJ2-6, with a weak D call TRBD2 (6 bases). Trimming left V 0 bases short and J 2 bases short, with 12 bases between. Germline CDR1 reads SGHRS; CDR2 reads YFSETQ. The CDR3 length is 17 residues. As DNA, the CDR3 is TGCGCCAGCAGCTTGGCCGTTTCGGGGGCTGGGGCCAACGTCCTGACTTTC. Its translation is CASSLAVSGAGANVLTF.

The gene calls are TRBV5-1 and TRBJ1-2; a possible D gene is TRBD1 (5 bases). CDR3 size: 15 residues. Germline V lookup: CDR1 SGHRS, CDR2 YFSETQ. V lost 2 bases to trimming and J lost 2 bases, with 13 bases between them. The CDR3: CASSFTDRPNYGYTF. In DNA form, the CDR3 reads TGCGCCAGCAGCTTTACCGACAGACCAAACTATGGCTACACCTTC. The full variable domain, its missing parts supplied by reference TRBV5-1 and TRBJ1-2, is KAGVTQTPRYLIKTRGQQVTLSCSPISGHRSVSWYQQTPGQGLQFLFEYFSETQRNKGNFPGRFSGRQFSNSRSEMNVSTLELGDSALYLCASSFTDRPNYGYTFGSGTRLTVV.

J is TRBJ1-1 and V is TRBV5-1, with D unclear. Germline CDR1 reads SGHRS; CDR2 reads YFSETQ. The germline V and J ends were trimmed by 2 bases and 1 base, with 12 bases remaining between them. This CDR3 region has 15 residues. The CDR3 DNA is TGCGCCAGCAGCTTTTTAGCGGCAAAGAACACTGAAGCTTTCTTT. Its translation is CASSFLAAKNTEAFF.

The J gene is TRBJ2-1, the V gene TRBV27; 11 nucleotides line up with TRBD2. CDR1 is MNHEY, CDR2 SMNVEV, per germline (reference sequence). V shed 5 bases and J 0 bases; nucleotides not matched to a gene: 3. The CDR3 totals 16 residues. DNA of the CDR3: TGTGCCAGCAGTCCTAGCGGGAGGAGCTCCTACAATGAGCAGTTCTTC. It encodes CASSPSGRSSYNEQFF.

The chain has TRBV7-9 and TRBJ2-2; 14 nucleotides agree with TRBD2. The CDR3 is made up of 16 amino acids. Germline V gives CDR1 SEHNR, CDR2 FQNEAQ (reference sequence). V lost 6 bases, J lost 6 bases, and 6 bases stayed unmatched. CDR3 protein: CASRSGLAGAPGELFF. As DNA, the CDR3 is TGTGCCAGCAGATCGGGACTAGCGGGAGCCCCCGGGGAGCTGTTTTTT.

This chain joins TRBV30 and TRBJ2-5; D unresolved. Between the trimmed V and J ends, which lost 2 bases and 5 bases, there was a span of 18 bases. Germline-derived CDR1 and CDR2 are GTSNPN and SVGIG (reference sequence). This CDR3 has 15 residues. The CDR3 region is CAWSKSTIPAETQYF. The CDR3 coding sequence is TGTGCCTGGAGTAAGTCGACAATCCCGGCGGAGACCCAGTACTTC.

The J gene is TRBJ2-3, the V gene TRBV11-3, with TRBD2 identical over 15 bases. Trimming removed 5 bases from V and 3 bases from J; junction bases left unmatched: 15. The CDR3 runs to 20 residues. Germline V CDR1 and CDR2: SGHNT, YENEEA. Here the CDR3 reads CASSLHPWTSGRAETDTQYF. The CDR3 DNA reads TGTGCCAGCAGCCTACACCCCTGGACTAGCGGGAGGGCCGAAACAGATACGCAGTATTTT.

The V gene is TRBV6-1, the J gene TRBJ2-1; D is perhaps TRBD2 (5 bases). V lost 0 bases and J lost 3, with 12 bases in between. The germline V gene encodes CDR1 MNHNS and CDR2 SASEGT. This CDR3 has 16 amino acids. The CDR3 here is CASSEALEEDYNEQFF. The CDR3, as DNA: TGTGCCAGCAGTGAAGCCCTGGAGGAGGACTACAATGAGCAGTTCTTC.

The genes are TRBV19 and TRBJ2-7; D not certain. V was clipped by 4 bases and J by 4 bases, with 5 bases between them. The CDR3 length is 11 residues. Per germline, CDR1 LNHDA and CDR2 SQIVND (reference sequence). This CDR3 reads CASSNLYEQYF. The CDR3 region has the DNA TGTGCCAGTAGTAACCTATACGAGCAGTACTTC. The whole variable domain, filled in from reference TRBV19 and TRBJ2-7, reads DGGITQSPKYLFRKEGQNVTLSCEQNLNHDAMYWYRQDPGQGLRLIYYSQIVNDFQKGDIAEGYSVSREKKESFPLTVTSAQKNPTAFYLCASSNLYEQYFGPGTRLTVT.

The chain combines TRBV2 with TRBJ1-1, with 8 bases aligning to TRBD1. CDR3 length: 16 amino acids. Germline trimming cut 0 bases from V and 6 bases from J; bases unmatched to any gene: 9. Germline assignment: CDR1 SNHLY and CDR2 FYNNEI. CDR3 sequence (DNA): TGTGCCAGCAGTGAAGCCGCCCGGACAGGGAATCCTGAAGCTTTCTTT. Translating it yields CASSEAARTGNPEAFF.

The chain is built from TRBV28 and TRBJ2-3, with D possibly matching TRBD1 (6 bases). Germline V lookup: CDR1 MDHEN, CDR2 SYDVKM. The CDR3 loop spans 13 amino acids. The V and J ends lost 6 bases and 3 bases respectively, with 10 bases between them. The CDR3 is CASRPQGTDTQYF. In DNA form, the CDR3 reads TGTGCCAGCAGACCACAGGGTACAGATACGCAGTATTTT.

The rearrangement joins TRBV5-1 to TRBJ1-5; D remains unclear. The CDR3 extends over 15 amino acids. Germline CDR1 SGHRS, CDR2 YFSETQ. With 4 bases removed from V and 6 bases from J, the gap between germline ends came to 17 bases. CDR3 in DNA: TGCGCCAGCAGCCTTGTCGGAGAGGGTAGTCAGCCCCAGCATTTT. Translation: CASSLVGEGSQPQHF.